The T cell receptor (beta chain) under discussion was sequenced for a study of T cells in Graves' hyperthyroidism and ophthalmopathy. Germline CDR1 reads MNHNS; CDR2 reads SASEGT. Trimming pared 9 bases from V and 0 bases from J, leaving 9 bases between. The CDR3 is made up of 14 amino acids. Researchers amplified the TCR beta CDR3 regions from RNA transcripts. An initial round of RT-PCR targeting the TCR CDR3 relied on the HTBI primer set. One entry per CDR3 protein, called by TCRdb with MiXCR from the multiplex PCR reads. Seen here are about 600,000 distinct CDR3 sequences, roughly 16% observed once, and the top ten hold 2.5% to 4%. Clinical symptoms, serum thyroxine, TRAb, thyroid ultrasound and orbital computed tomography established diagnosis. The PBMCs were taken from more than 8 ml of fresh peripheral blood. Study-wide results and limits: Most thyroid clonotypes expanded above 0.001 were also detected in blood.

Of note for this clonotype: What it binds is unknown.

This clonotype originated in a middle-aged woman with Graves' ophthalmopathy. The source material was blood. This chain joins TRBV6-1 and TRBJ2-6; D is unresolved. The DNA for the CDR3 is TGTGCCAGTGAGGACCGCTCTGGGGCCAACGTCCTGACTTTC. Translation: CASEDRSGANVLTF.